The 27 T cell receptor beta chains below all came from one sample that was sequenced in a study of blood T cell repertoires in COVID-19. Method: immunoSEQ multiplex PCR; TCRdb's copy keeps in-frame clones and lacks some. Among over 30,000 clones listed, around 88% were seen once. Sequencing was done on a sample of peripheral blood. The source is a human donor in a cohort sampled during active COVID-19.

The table lists this clone with a count of one. The genes are TRBV6-2 or TRBV6-3 and TRBJ2-3; D gene ambiguous. CDR1 is MNHEY and CDR2 is SVGEGT in the germline V gene. V was cut by 4 bases and J by 0 bases, with 2 bases left in between. The CDR3 covers 12 residues. CDR3 nucleotide sequence: TGTGCCAGCAGTTCAAGCACAGATACGCAGTATTTT. Protein product: CASSSSTDTQYF.

The chain combines TRBV7-9 with TRBJ2-5; 7 bases align to TRBD2. J was trimmed by 1 base and V by 5 bases; bases with no gene match: 7. The germline V gene encodes CDR1 SEHNR and CDR2 FQNEAQ (reference sequence). The CDR3 contains 15 residues. CDR3 DNA sequence: TGTGCCAGCAGCGCCGGGACTATCCGCCAAGAGACCCAGTACTTC. Translating gives CASSAGTIRQETQYF. Full variable domain (rest looked up from reference TRBV7-9 and TRBJ2-5): DTGVSQNPRHKITKRGQNVTFRCDPISEHNRLYWYRQTLGQGPEFLTYFQNEAQLEKSRLLSDRFSAERPKGSFSTLEIQRTEQGDSAMYLCASSAGTIRQETQYFGPGTRLLVL.

The genes are TRBV19 and TRBJ1-5; D unresolved. The CDR3 loop spans 13 amino acids. Germline-derived CDR1 and CDR2 are LNHDA and SQIVND (reference sequence). V was cut by 7 bases and J by 5 bases, with 12 bases left in between. CDR3 nucleotides: TGTGCCAGTAATCGCGACTGGGATCAGCCCCAGCATTTT. Residues: CASNRDWDQPQHF.

The chain couples TRBV6-5 to TRBJ2-1, with 10 bases matching TRBD1. The CDR3 spans 16 residues. Germline values: CDR1 MNHEY, CDR2 SVGAGI. J was trimmed by 1 base and V by 3 bases; bases with no gene match: 3. CDR3 sequence: CASSYGDRGSYNEQFF. CDR3 coding DNA: TGTGCCAGCAGTTATGGGGACAGGGGATCCTACAATGAGCAGTTCTTC.

The CDR3 loop is CASRTDQGLTSEAFF. CDR3 coding DNA: TGCGCCAGCAGGACGGACCAGGGTTTAACTTCTGAAGCTTTCTTT. This chain joins TRBV5-1 and TRBJ1-1, with a weak D call TRBD1 (5 bases). Germline values: CDR1 SGHRS, CDR2 YFSETQ. V lost 5 bases, J lost 6 bases, and 20 bases lay in between. CDR3 length equals 15 residues.

The rearrangement joins TRBV28 to TRBJ1-5, with D perhaps TRBD1 (6 bases). Trimming shortened V by 10 bases and J by 0 bases, and 13 bases separated the two germline ends. The CDR3 runs to 14 residues. Germline CDR1 MDHEN, CDR2 SYDVKM. The CDR3 DNA sequence: TGTGCCACGCAGGGGACCTCTAGCAATCAGCCCCAGCATTTT. Protein product: CATQGTSSNQPQHF.

V is TRBV7-9 and J is TRBJ2-1, with 8 bases matching TRBD2. The CDR3 spans 18 residues. With V trimmed by 5 bases and J by 1 base, 13 bases remained unmatched. The germline V gene encodes CDR1 SEHNR and CDR2 FQNEAQ (reference sequence). This chain's CDR3 is CASSPGGASGHSYNEQFF. DNA of the CDR3: TGTGCCAGCAGCCCCGGAGGGGCTAGCGGGCATTCCTACAATGAGCAGTTCTTC.

This clone was detected once. This rearrangement joins TRBV2 to TRBJ2-2; no reliable D call. Looked up from germline, CDR1 is SNHLY and CDR2 is FYNNEI. The CDR3 runs 15 residues. Trimming stripped 4 bases from V and 8 bases from J, with 17 bases between. CDR3 DNA: TGTGCCAGCAGTGTGAAGAGCGTCAGTGGAGGGGAGCTGTTTTTT. Translation: CASSVKSVSGGELFF.

The rearrangement uses TRBV3-1 (or the pseudogene TRBV3-2) and TRBJ2-3, with TRBD2 matching over 7 bases. The CDR3 runs to 21 residues. V dropped 0 bases and J dropped 3; count of bases not matched to a gene: 21. The germline CDR1 and CDR2 sequences are LGHDT and YNNKEL (reference sequence). DNA of the CDR3: TGTGCCAGCAGCCAAGAGCAGCGGGAAAACGAGGGCCAATTAATAACAGATACGCAGTATTTT. The encoded protein is CASSQEQRENEGQLITDTQYF.

The rearrangement links TRBV6-6 to TRBJ1-2; a weak D match, TRBD1 (5 bases). CDR1 is MNHNY and CDR2 is SVGAGI in the germline V gene (reference sequence). The CDR3 consists of 14 residues. Deletions cut 4 bases from V and 5 bases from J, with 14 bases between. The CDR3 loop is CASSSPTGTYGYTF. DNA for the CDR3: TGTGCCAGCAGTTCTCCTACAGGCACTTATGGCTACACCTTC.

The CDR3 sequence: CASSSQGTSTLGQTQYF. The CDR3 DNA follows: TGTGCCAGCAGTTCCCAGGGGACTAGCACCCTCGGACAGACCCAGTACTTC. V is TRBV27 and J is TRBJ2-5; 9 nucleotides agree with TRBD2. The CDR3 is 17 amino acids. Germline CDR1 is MNHEY and CDR2 is SMNVEV (reference sequence). V shed 4 bases, J shed 6 bases, and the junction held 15 bases outside the gene matches.

V and J are TRBV28 and TRBJ2-5, with unresolved D. Germline CDR1 reads MDHEN; CDR2 reads SYDVKM. Trimming took off 8 bases at V and 7 bases at J, with 23 bases between the two ends. This CDR3 is 15 amino acids long. The DNA for the CDR3 is TGTGCCAGCTCAGTCCCGGGTCCCTCTGAAGGGACCCAGTACTTC. It specifies CASSVPGPSEGTQYF. Supplemented by reference TRBV28 and TRBJ2-5, the full variable domain reads DVKVTQSSRYLVKRTGEKVFLECVQDMDHENMFWYRQDPGLGLRLIYFSYDVKMKEKGDIPEGYSVSREKKERFSLILESASTNQTSMYLCASSVPGPSEGTQYFGPGTRLLVL.

The CDR3: CATSDSGAGGANVLTF. The DNA for the CDR3 is TGTGCCACCAGTGATTCAGGGGCGGGCGGGGCCAACGTCCTGACTTTC. The rearrangement links TRBV24-1 to TRBJ2-6, with a possible D match to TRBD1 (6 bases). The CDR3 contains 16 residues. V was cut by 2 bases and J by 4 bases, with 11 bases left in between. Looked up from germline, CDR1 is KGHDR and CDR2 is SFDVKD.

The rearrangement links TRBV14 to TRBJ2-3; D is possibly TRBD1 (6 bases). V was pared by 4 bases and J by 4 bases, with 12 bases between. The V gene's germline CDR1 is SGHDN and CDR2 FVKESK. The CDR3 covers 14 residues. This CDR3 reads CASSLGGSADTQYF. The DNA for the CDR3 is TGTGCCAGCAGCCTAGGGGGTTCCGCAGATACGCAGTATTTT.

The chain couples TRBV5-6 to TRBJ2-2, with 9 bases fitting TRBD2. The CDR3 has 14 amino acids. Per germline, CDR1 SGHDT and CDR2 YYEEEE. V dropped 4 bases and J dropped 7; count of bases not matched to a gene: 5. In DNA, the CDR3 is TGTGCCAGCAGCCACGGACTAGCGAGCGGGGAGCTGTTTTTT. The encoded protein is CASSHGLASGELFF.

This chain connects TRBV24-1 to TRBJ2-1; 9 bases fit TRBD1. V lost 4 bases, J lost 5 bases, and 8 bases stayed unmatched. Germline CDR1 and CDR2: KGHDR and SFDVKD. The CDR3 loop spans 16 amino acids. Here the CDR3 reads CATSDPTGGPNNEQFF. The CDR3 DNA reads TGTGCCACCAGTGACCCCACAGGGGGCCCGAACAATGAGCAGTTCTTC.

The CDR3 nucleotides read TGTGCCAGCAGCGTAGGCGGCGGCTACTCCTACGAGCAGTACTTC. Residues: CASSVGGGYSYEQYF. The gene calls are TRBV9 and TRBJ2-7; D remains unclear. Germline loops: CDR1 SGDLS, CDR2 YYNGEE. The V and J ends lost 0 bases and 0 bases respectively, with 10 bases between them. The CDR3 totals 15 residues.

The chain employs TRBV2 and TRBJ1-2; TRBD1 is a possible D gene (5 bases). Germline V CDR1 and CDR2: SNHLY, FYNNEI. Trimming took off 7 bases at V and 8 bases at J, with 20 bases between the two ends. This CDR3 has 14 residues. This chain's CDR3 is CASIPTVTSMGYTF. In nucleotides, the CDR3 is TGTGCCAGCATACCGACAGTTACCTCTATGGGCTACACCTTC.

The chain employs TRBV9 and TRBJ2-7; 12 bases are a match to TRBD1. The V gene end was trimmed by 0 bases and the J gene end by 3 bases; junction bases not matched to a gene: 4. The germline CDR1 and CDR2 sequences are SGDLS and YYNGEE. This CDR3 region has 16 residues. This CDR3 reads CASSVAGTGGFYEQYF. CDR3 bases: TGTGCCAGCAGCGTAGCTGGGACAGGGGGCTTCTACGAGCAGTACTTC. Full variable domain (remainder filled in from reference TRBV9 and TRBJ2-7): DSGVTQTPKHLITATGQRVTLRCSPRSGDLSVYWYQQSLDQGLQFLIQYYNGEERAKGNILERFSAQQFPDLHSELNLSSLELGDSALYFCASSVAGTGGFYEQYFGPGTRLTVT.

The chain is built from TRBV18 and TRBJ2-1, with TRBD2 matching over 16 bases. Losses at the gene ends were 3 bases for V and 8 bases for J; bases not matched to a gene: 7. The CDR3 has 17 amino acids. CDR1 and CDR2 from the germline V gene are KGHSH and LQKENI. The CDR3 sequence: CASSPTGTSGGGHEQFF. The CDR3 DNA follows: TGTGCCAGCTCACCCACCGGGACTAGCGGGGGGGGCCATGAGCAGTTCTTC.

This rearrangement joins TRBV18 to TRBJ2-2; possibly TRBD1 for D (6 bases). Deletions cut 5 bases from V and 0 bases from J, with 10 bases between. The CDR3 has 15 residues. Germline CDR1 and CDR2: KGHSH and LQKENI. The CDR3: CASSTGTPNTGELFF. CDR3 nucleotides: TGTGCCAGCTCAACCGGGACACCGAACACCGGGGAGCTGTTTTTT.

This clone was picked up one time. The chain combines TRBV19 with TRBJ2-1, with no clear D. The CDR3 has 15 residues. V shed 3 bases and J shed 5 bases, with 14 bases lying between them. The V gene's germline CDR1 is LNHDA and CDR2 SQIVND (reference sequence). The CDR3 bases are TGTGCCAGTAGTATGGCTCCCTCAGGTCACAATGAGCAGTTCTTC. Translated, it gives CASSMAPSGHNEQFF.

The chain has TRBV4-2 and TRBJ2-7; a weak D match, TRBD1 (5 bases). Trimming stripped 2 bases from V and 9 bases from J, with 11 bases between. Germline V gene lookup returns CDR1 LGHNA and CDR2 YNFKEQ. The CDR3 covers 12 residues. The CDR3 DNA is TGTGCCAGCAGCCAAAAAGGGGCTGGGCAGTACTTC. Its translation: CASSQKGAGQYF.

V and J are TRBV27 and TRBJ1-2; no firm D call. This CDR3 comprises 13 residues. CDR1 MNHEY and CDR2 SMNVEV come from the germline V gene (reference sequence). V lost 3 bases to trimming and J lost 1 base, with 6 bases between them. In nucleotides, the CDR3 is TGTGCCAGCAGTTTTCAGATTAACTATGGCTACACCTTC. Its translation is CASSFQINYGYTF.

The chain recombines TRBV6-6 with TRBJ2-1; 7 nucleotides line up with TRBD2. The CDR3 runs to 11 residues. V was pared by 7 bases and J by 6 bases, with 0 bases of the junction left unmatched. Germline V gene sequence: CDR1 MNHNY, CDR2 SVGAGI (reference sequence). CDR3 amino acids: CASTSGNEQFF. In DNA form, the CDR3 reads TGTGCCAGCACTAGCGGCAATGAGCAGTTCTTC.

The J gene is TRBJ2-7, the V gene TRBV7-2; 7 bases agree with TRBD1. With V trimmed by 1 base and J by 5 bases, 8 bases remained unmatched. The CDR3 contains 15 residues. CDR1 is SGHTA, CDR2 FQGNSA, per germline. CDR3 sequence reads: CASSLVSGGGDEQYF. In DNA form, the CDR3 reads TGTGCCAGCAGCTTAGTTTCAGGGGGTGGGGACGAGCAGTACTTC. Variable domain in full (rest from reference TRBV7-2 and TRBJ2-7): GAGVSQSPSNKVTEKGKDVELRCDPISGHTALYWYRQSLGQGLEFLIYFQGNSAPDKSGLPSDRFSAERTGGSVSTLTIQRTQQEDSAVYLCASSLVSGGGDEQYFGPGTRLTVT.

The J gene is TRBJ2-3, the V gene TRBV6-1, with a tentative D call TRBD1 (6 bases). CDR1 and CDR2 (germline): MNHNS, SASEGT. The CDR3 totals 15 residues. V was trimmed by 3 bases and J by 3 bases, leaving 13 bases between them. CDR3: CASSDRGGSTDTQYF. DNA for the CDR3: TGTGCCAGCAGTGACAGGGGCGGTTCTACAGATACGCAGTATTTT.